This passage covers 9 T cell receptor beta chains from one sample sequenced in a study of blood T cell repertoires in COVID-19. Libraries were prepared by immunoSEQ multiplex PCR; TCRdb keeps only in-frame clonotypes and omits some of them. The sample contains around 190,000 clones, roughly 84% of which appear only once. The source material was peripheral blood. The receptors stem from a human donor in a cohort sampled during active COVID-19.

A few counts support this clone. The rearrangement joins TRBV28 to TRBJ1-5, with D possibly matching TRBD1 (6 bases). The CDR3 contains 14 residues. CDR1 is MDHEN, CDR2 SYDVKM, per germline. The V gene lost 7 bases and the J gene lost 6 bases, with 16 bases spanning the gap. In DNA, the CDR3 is TGTGCCAGCATTCGGGACACCACAGTTCAGCCCCAGCATTTT. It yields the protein CASIRDTTVQPQHF.

DNA of the CDR3: TGCGCCAGCAGTGAGTCGCTAGTGGCGACCACCGGGGAGCTGTTTTTT. It specifies CASSESLVATTGELFF. The V call is TRBV10-2, the J call TRBJ2-2, with D hard to call. Germline values: CDR1 WSHSY, CDR2 SAAADI. The CDR3 spans 16 residues. V lost 0 bases, J lost 4 bases, and 12 bases lay in between.

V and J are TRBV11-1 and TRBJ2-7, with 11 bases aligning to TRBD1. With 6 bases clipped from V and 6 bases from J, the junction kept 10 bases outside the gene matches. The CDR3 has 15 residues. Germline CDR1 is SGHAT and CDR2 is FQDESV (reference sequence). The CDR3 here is CASRLQRTGGGEQYF. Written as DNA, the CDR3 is TGTGCCAGCAGGTTACAAAGGACAGGGGGCGGCGAGCAGTACTTC.

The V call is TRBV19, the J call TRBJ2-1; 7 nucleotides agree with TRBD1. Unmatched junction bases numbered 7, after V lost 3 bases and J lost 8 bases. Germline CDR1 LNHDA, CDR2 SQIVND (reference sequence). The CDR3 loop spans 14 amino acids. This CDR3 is CASSMVRGQDEQFF. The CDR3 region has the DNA TGTGCCAGTAGTATGGTTAGGGGGCAGGATGAGCAGTTCTTC.

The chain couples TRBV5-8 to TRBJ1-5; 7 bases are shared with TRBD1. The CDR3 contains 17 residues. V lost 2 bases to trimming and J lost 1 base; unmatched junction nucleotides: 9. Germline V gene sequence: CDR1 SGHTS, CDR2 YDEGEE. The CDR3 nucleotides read TGTGCCAGCAGCTTCCTCTATACACAGGGGAGCAATCAGCCCCAGCATTTT. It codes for CASSFLYTQGSNQPQHF.

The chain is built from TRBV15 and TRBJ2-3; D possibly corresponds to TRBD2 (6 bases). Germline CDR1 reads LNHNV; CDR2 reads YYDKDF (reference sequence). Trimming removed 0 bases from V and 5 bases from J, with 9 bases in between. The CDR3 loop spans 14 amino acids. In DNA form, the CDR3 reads TGTGCCACCAGCAGAGATCCGGGGGAAGATACGCAGTATTTT. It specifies CATSRDPGEDTQYF.

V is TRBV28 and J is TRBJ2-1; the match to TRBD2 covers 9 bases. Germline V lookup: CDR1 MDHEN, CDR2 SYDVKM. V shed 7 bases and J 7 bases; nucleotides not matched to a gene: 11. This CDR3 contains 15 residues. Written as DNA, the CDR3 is TGTGCCAGCAAGTATTCCCTAGCGGGGCGAAATGAGCAGTTCTTC. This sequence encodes CASKYSLAGRNEQFF.

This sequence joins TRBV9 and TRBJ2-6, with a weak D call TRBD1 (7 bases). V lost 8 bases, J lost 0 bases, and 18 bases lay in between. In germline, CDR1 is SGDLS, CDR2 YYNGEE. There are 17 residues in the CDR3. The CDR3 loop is CARRGTVTSSGANVLTF. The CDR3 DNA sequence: TGTGCCAGACGGGGGACAGTAACCTCCTCTGGGGCCAACGTCCTGACTTTC.

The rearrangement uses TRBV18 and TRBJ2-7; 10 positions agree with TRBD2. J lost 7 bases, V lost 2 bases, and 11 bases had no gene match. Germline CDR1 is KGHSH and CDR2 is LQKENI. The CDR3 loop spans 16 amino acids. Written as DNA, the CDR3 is TGTGCCAGCTCACCAGCCCCAGCGGGAGGGCCGGGTGAGCAGTACTTC. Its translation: CASSPAPAGGPGEQYF.